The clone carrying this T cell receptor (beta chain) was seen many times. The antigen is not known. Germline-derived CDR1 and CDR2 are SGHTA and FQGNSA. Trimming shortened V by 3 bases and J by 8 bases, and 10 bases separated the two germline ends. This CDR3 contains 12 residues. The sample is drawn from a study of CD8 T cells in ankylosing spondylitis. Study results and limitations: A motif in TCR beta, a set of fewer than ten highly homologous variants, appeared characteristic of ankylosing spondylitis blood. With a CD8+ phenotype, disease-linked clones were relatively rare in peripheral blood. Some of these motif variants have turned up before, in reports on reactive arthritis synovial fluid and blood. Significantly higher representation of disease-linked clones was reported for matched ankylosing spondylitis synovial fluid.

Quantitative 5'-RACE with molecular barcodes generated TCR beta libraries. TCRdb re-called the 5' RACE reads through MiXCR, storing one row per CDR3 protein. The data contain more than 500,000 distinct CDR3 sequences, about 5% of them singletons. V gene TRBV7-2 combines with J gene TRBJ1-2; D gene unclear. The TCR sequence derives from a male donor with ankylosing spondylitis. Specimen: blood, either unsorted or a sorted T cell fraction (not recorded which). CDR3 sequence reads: CASSFFSQGYTF. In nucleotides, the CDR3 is TGTGCCAGCAGCTTCTTCTCTCAAGGCTACACCTTC.